This T cell receptor beta chain was recorded in a study of cytomegalovirus exposure and HLA in healthy donors. The study's findings and limits: It was confirmed in vitro that a few of the CMV-associated chains were specific for CMV antigens. Reports showed the classifier diagnosing cytomegalovirus status with high specificity and sensitivity.

In the PCR, 60 Vbeta and 13 Jbeta primers were used. Assay: immunoSEQ multiplex PCR; the TCRdb copy retains only in-frame clones and omits some. The table includes over 150,000 clones, over 70% detected once. At the time of sampling, donors were nominally healthy, though unrecorded immune exposures were likely. This CDR3 comprises 13 residues. The V end was cut by 1 base, the J end by 3 bases, with 6 bases between. Germline V gene lookup returns CDR1 SGHAT and CDR2 FQNNGV. Points on this clone: Its antigen is unidentified.

The chain employs TRBV11-2 and TRBJ2-5, with D perhaps TRBD2 (5 bases). Sequences were obtained from PBMCs. The sequence came from a woman in her twenties or thirties in good health and CMV-seropositive. As DNA, the CDR3 is TGTGCCAGCAGCTTAGGGGGAGAAGAGACCCAGTACTTC. Amino acids: CASSLGGEETQYF. The entire variable domain, with the rest obtained from reference TRBV11-2 and TRBJ2-5, is as follows: EAGVAQSPRYKIIEKRQSVAFWCNPISGHATLYWYQQILGQGPKLLIQFQNNGVVDDSQLPKDRFSAERLKGVDSTLKIQPAKLEDSAVYLCASSLGGEETQYFGPGTRLLVL.